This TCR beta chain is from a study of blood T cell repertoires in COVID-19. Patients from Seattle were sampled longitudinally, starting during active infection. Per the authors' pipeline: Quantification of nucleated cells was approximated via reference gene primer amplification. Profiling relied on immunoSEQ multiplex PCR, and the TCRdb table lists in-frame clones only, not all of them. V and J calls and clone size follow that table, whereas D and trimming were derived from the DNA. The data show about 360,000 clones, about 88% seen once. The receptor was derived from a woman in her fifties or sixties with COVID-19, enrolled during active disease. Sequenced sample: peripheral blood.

In nucleotides, the CDR3 is TGCGCCAGCAGTCCGGGACAGGGGGGTCGGGAGCAGTTCTTC. Encoded protein: CASSPGQGGREQFF. The chain uses TRBV10-1 and TRBJ2-1; 11 bases are a match to TRBD1. The CDR3 consists of 14 residues. After removal of 5 bases from V and 10 bases from J, the junction contained 7 bases not matched to a gene. Per the germline V gene, CDR1 is WNHNN and CDR2 is SYGVQD (reference sequence).